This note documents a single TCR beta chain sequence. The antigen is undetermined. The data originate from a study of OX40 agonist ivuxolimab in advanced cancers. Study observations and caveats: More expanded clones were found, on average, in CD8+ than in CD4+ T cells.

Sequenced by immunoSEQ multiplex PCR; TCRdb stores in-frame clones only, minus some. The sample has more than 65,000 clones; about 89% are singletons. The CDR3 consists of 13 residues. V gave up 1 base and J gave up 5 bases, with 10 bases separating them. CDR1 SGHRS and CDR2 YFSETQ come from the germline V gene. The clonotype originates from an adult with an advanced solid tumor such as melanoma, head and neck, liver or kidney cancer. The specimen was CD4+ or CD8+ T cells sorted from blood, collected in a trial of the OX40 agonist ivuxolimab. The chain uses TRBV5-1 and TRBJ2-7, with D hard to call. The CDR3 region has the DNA TGCGCCAGCAGCTTGATACCGAGCGACGAGCAGTACTTC. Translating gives CASSLIPSDEQYF.